This TCR beta chain was recorded in a study of beta chain features in type 1 diabetes. Study-wide results and limits: A closer apparent resemblance between naive, central memory and Treg TCRB repertoires was seen in patients than in healthy donors.

This clone was seen a handful of times. The target antigen is unknown. The CDR3 spans 16 residues. V was shortened by 6 bases and J by 2 bases, with 20 bases between the two germline ends. Germline CDR1 and CDR2: SEHNR and FQNEAQ (reference sequence). What was sequenced were expressed TCRB transcripts, since all of the isolated RNA had been reverse transcribed. The assay was immunoSEQ multiplex PCR, and TCRdb's table has in-frame clones only and misses some. The table has under 400,000 clones, around 12% seen once. This chain links TRBV7-9 with TRBJ2-7; a weak D match, TRBD1 (6 bases). The material sequenced was naive CD4+ T cells from blood. This TCR derives from a man younger than 35 in good health. The CDR3 spells CASRGGRNQGTYEQYF. In DNA, the CDR3 is TGTGCCAGCAGAGGGGGACGCAACCAAGGAACCTACGAGCAGTACTTC.